The 7 T cell receptor beta chains given below trace back to one sample, sequenced in a study of blood T cells in healthy people across ages. Alongside a J-beta primer mix, a sample-barcoded 5' primer served in a second PCR lasting about 7 to 11 cycles. TCRdb recomputed calls from the 5' RACE reads with MiXCR, one row per CDR3 protein. This table holds hundreds of thousands of distinct CDR3 sequences, 55% to 75% found once. The sequenced sample consisted of blood. Receptors were obtained from a man aged 25-45 years in good health.

The V call is TRBV18, the J call TRBJ1-6; possibly TRBD1 for D (5 bases). This CDR3 is 17 amino acids long. V was cut by 1 base and J by 4 bases, with 14 bases left in between. CDR1 and CDR2 (germline): KGHSH, LQKENI. The CDR3 region is CASSPRFETEYNSPLHF. The CDR3 DNA sequence: TGTGCCAGCTCACCACGGTTTGAGACAGAGTATAATTCACCCCTCCACTTT.

The CDR3 region has the DNA TGTGCCAGTCGGGACAGGGGGCGCAAATACGAGCAGTACTTC. It yields the protein CASRDRGRKYEQYF. The genes are TRBV3-1 and TRBJ2-7; 12 bases map to TRBD1. The length of the CDR3 is 14 residues. Germline lookup yields CDR1 LGHDT and CDR2 YNNKEL (reference sequence). Trimming removed 9 bases from V and 4 bases from J; junction bases left unmatched: 7.

The chain couples TRBV28 to TRBJ1-2, with D maybe TRBD1 (5 bases). Germline CDR1 is MDHEN and CDR2 is SYDVKM. The CDR3 covers 14 residues. Trimming stripped 5 bases from V and 2 bases from J, with 12 bases between. The CDR3 reads CASSPRALNYGYTF. In DNA form, the CDR3 reads TGTGCCAGCAGTCCCAGGGCCCTAAACTATGGCTACACCTTC.

A few counts support this clonotype. In DNA, the CDR3 is TGCGCCAGCAGCCAGGGGGCTGAAAACATTCAGTACTTC. Protein sequence: CASSQGAENIQYF. This rearrangement joins TRBV5-1 to TRBJ2-4; TRBD1 agrees at 8 bases. Germline V gene lookup returns CDR1 SGHRS and CDR2 YFSETQ. J gave up 5 bases and V 4 bases, and 2 bases lay outside the gene matches. The CDR3 has 13 residues. Complete variable domain (other parts from reference TRBV5-1 and TRBJ2-4): KAGVTQTPRYLIKTRGQQVTLSCSPISGHRSVSWYQQTPGQGLQFLFEYFSETQRNKGNFPGRFSGRQFSNSRSEMNVSTLELGDSALYLCASSQGAENIQYFGAGTRLSVL.

The V and J genes are TRBV5-1 and TRBJ1-2, with 7 bases that match TRBD1. The CDR3 contains 14 residues. Losses at the gene ends were 3 bases for V and 1 base for J; bases not matched to a gene: 3. Germline loops: CDR1 SGHRS, CDR2 YFSETQ. CDR3 loop: CASSYGQVNYGYTF. CDR3 nucleotide sequence: TGCGCCAGCAGCTACGGACAGGTTAACTATGGCTACACCTTC.

This chain links TRBV6-5 with TRBJ1-2; no definite D call. In germline, CDR1 is MNHEY, CDR2 SVGAGI. The CDR3 sequence is 14 residues long. V lost 6 bases and J lost 4, with 15 bases in between. CDR3 DNA sequence: TGTGCCAGCAGAAAAGCCCTACAGCCCTATGGCTACACCTTC. Its protein product is CASRKALQPYGYTF.

The rearrangement joins TRBV19 to TRBJ1-1; a possible D gene is TRBD1 (5 bases). The CDR3 covers 14 residues. Germline lookup yields CDR1 LNHDA and CDR2 SQIVND (reference sequence). Deletions cut 5 bases from V and 1 base from J, with 11 bases between. The CDR3 loop reads CASSPNGGNTEAFF. CDR3 coding DNA: TGTGCCAGTAGTCCTAACGGGGGGAACACTGAAGCTTTCTTT.